This T cell receptor (beta chain) was found in a study of Tregs in tolerant kidney transplant recipients. Sequencing was performed with immunoSEQ multiplex PCR; in TCRdb, only in-frame clones are kept and a portion is missing. The sample records approximately 43,000 clones, about 90% being singletons. Thawed PBMCs were FACS-sorted into unstimulated CD4+CD25+CD127- regulatory T cells, CD4+CD25- non-regulatory cells, CD4 and CD8 cells. The sequence was collected from a human donor in good health. The sequencing input was Tregs from blood.

The CDR3 sequence is CASSLLRSADEQFF. The CDR3 nucleotides read TGCGCCAGCAGCTTGCTCAGGTCCGCTGATGAGCAGTTCTTC. V usage is TRBV5-1 and J usage is TRBJ2-1; D gene unclear. Germline CDR1 SGHRS, CDR2 YFSETQ. The CDR3 consists of 14 residues. V dropped 1 base and J dropped 8 bases, with 13 bases sitting between them. The full variable domain, with the rest looked up from reference TRBV5-1 and TRBJ2-1, is KAGVTQTPRYLIKTRGQQVTLSCSPISGHRSVSWYQQTPGQGLQFLFEYFSETQRNKGNFPGRFSGRQFSNSRSEMNVSTLELGDSALYLCASSLLRSADEQFFGPGTRLTVL.